This T cell receptor beta chain derives from a study of blood T cell repertoires in COVID-19 (dated by TCRdb to 2020 to 2022). About the full investigation: Collaborator samples came from the United States, Italy and Spain and covered acute and convalescent phases of COVID-19. The prospective study material was composed of cDNA or gDNA derived from T cells, B-cell-depleted T cells, or PBMCs. The dataset comprised deeply sampled blood TCRbeta repertoires from subjects exposed to, actively infected with, or recovered from COVID-19. The repertoires were released in a freely available public database intended as a resource for research on the immune response to SARS-CoV-2. The samples were drawn from the first 160 participants of the ongoing ImmuneRACE study and from 950 to 1,500 subjects provided by 6 global collaborators. The sample metadata nearly always contained a de-identified subject ID, COVID-19 status, age in years and sex. HLA class I and class II types, where available, came from metadata supplied by the sample provider rather than from assay-based typing. Study-wide findings and limitations: The quantity of clinical and demographic metadata differed by source and by participant and was supplied without curation.

Reading from cysteine to phenylalanine, the CDR3 counts 14 amino acids. Of the read, only the CDR3 DNA is kept; its 42 bases are in frame from base 1. The germline V gene sets CDR1 to SGHVS and CDR2 to FNYEAQ. Relative to germline, V is missing 3 bases and J is missing 6 bases, with 7 bases of the junction outside any gene match. Whole blood was collected in K2EDTA tubes by collaborating institutions according to the institutions' own protocols. For TCRbeta analysis, collaborators shipped samples as frozen whole blood, isolated PBMCs, or DNA extracted from either of those sample types. TCRbeta CDR3 regions were amplified from genomic DNA by means of the immunoSEQ Assay, a bias-controlled multiplex PCR. The paper's data handling went like this. Within the assay, amplification of reference gene primers was used to estimate how many nucleated cells each sample contained. To quantify the absolute abundance of each unique TCRbeta CDR3 rearrangement, sequence reads were collapsed and filtered. Productive Simpson clonality was computed per sample as the square root of Simpson's diversity index over productive rearrangements. This immuneACCESS table, as held by TCRdb, lists in-frame sequences with V and J called but not all clones. Of the missing ones, under half trace to an unresolved V gene in checked studies; the others have no known cause. That table is the source of V, J and clone size, and D and trimming were worked out from the DNA. This sample has 150,000 to 200,000 clones in its table, and 82% of those were observed once. The ten top clones hold approximately 8.7% of the sample.

This clone was seen just once. The antigen this receptor binds is unknown. No much larger clone is present one base from it, and per-base qualities are unavailable. Recombination linked TRBV7-6 to TRBJ1-2; TRBD1 matches 7 bases in the middle. Material: peripheral blood. This receptor was taken from a woman in her 70s with acute or convalescent COVID-19. The sequence in DNA is TGTGCCAGCAGCTTGGGCCAGGGGGACCATGGCTACACCTTC. Translation gives CASSLGQGDHGYTF.